These 21 T cell receptor beta chains originate from one sample sequenced in a study of cytomegalovirus exposure and HLA in healthy donors. Vbeta (60) and Jbeta (13) primers were used in the PCR. Profiling relied on immunoSEQ multiplex PCR, and the TCRdb table lists in-frame clones only, not all of them. The sample lists more than 50,000 clones, around 80% occurring once. Sequences were obtained from PBMCs. Source of these receptors: a woman aged 40 to 50 in good health and CMV-seropositive.

This clone was observed a handful of times. V is TRBV7-8 and J is TRBJ1-5, with TRBD1 identical over 9 bases. This CDR3 is 16 amino acids long. Trimming at V came to 5 bases and at J to 6 bases, leaving 11 bases not matched to a gene. CDR1 and CDR2 from the germline V gene are SGHVS and FQNEAQ. CDR3 sequence: CASSGSRDRVGQPQHF. CDR3 coding DNA: TGTGCCAGCAGCGGTTCCCGGGACAGGGTCGGTCAGCCCCAGCATTTT.

The chain employs TRBV30 and TRBJ1-5; D perhaps matches TRBD1 (5 bases). CDR1 GTSNPN and CDR2 SVGIG come from the germline V gene (reference sequence). V lost 5 bases, J lost 0 bases, and 11 bases lay in between. There are 14 residues in the CDR3. The CDR3, as DNA: TGTGCCTGGCAAACGGGGGTTAGCAATCAGCCCCAGCATTTT. It specifies CAWQTGVSNQPQHF.

This chain links TRBV19 with TRBJ1-5; possibly TRBD1 for D (6 bases). The CDR3 sequence is 17 residues long. V dropped 4 bases and J dropped 6 bases, with 22 bases sitting between them. Germline assignment: CDR1 LNHDA and CDR2 SQIVND (reference sequence). Written as DNA, the CDR3 is TGTGCCAGTAGTAAACGATTGGATAGGGGGTCGGGTCAGCCCCAGCATTTT. Amino acids: CASSKRLDRGSGQPQHF.

This chain connects TRBV5-8 to TRBJ2-1, with D possibly matching TRBD2 (5 bases). The V and J ends lost 6 bases and 0 bases respectively, with 13 bases between them. Germline V lookup: CDR1 SGHTS, CDR2 YDEGEE. The CDR3 runs 15 residues. Here the CDR3 reads CASTPGVGSYNEQFF. As DNA, the CDR3 is TGTGCCAGCACTCCCGGGGTTGGCTCCTACAATGAGCAGTTCTTC.

The gene calls are TRBV10-3 and TRBJ1-2; the D is unclear. The CDR3 is made up of 13 amino acids. Looked up from germline, CDR1 is ENHRY and CDR2 is SYGVKD. V was trimmed by 4 bases and J by 8 bases, leaving 14 bases between them. The CDR3: CAISGRGIFGYTF. The CDR3 bases are TGTGCCATCAGTGGAAGAGGAATCTTCGGCTACACCTTC.

Note on this clone: Other DNA sequences in the sample encode the same CDR3. This chain joins TRBV7-6 and TRBJ2-3; the match to TRBD2 covers 9 bases. The length of the CDR3 is 16 residues. Germline V gene sequence: CDR1 SGHVS, CDR2 FNYEAQ. J was trimmed by 4 bases and V by 3 bases; bases with no gene match: 8. The CDR3 here is CASSLAAAGGPDTQYF. For the CDR3, the DNA is TGTGCCAGCAGCTTGGCGGCAGCGGGGGGTCCAGATACGCAGTATTTT.

The rearrangement joins TRBV19 to TRBJ2-3, with 9 bases identical to TRBD2. The CDR3 length is 16 residues. Germline V gene data show CDR1 as LNHDA and CDR2 as SQIVND (reference sequence). V dropped 5 bases and J dropped 7; count of bases not matched to a gene: 13. The CDR3, as DNA: TGTGCCAGTAGTCCCATCGCGGCGGGGGGGCCTCATACGCAGTATTTT. Protein: CASSPIAAGGPHTQYF.

This rearrangement joins TRBV30 to TRBJ1-4, with D possibly TRBD1 on 5 matching bases. The V gene lost 0 bases and the J gene lost 8 bases, with 13 bases spanning the gap. The germline V gene encodes CDR1 GTSNPN and CDR2 SVGIG (reference sequence). CDR3 length: 14 residues. CDR3 sequence: CAWSVWGVREKLFF. In DNA form, the CDR3 reads TGTGCCTGGAGTGTTTGGGGGGTGAGGGAAAAACTGTTTTTT.

The gene calls are TRBV7-2 and TRBJ1-2; TRBD1 agrees at 9 bases. The germline V gene has CDR1 SGHTA and CDR2 FQGNSA. V lost 11 bases to trimming and J lost 9 bases; unmatched junction nucleotides: 7. The CDR3 loop spans 11 amino acids. CDR3 sequence (DNA): TGTGCCGGAAACAGGGGGCCGAGCTACACCTTC. It encodes CAGNRGPSYTF.

The V call is TRBV13, the J call TRBJ1-1; D is perhaps TRBD1 (5 bases). The CDR3 totals 20 residues. V lost 5 bases to trimming and J lost 0 bases, with 28 bases between them. CDR1 is PRHDT, CDR2 FYEKMQ, per germline (reference sequence). CDR3 DNA: TGTGCCAGCAGCCACATCCCTGCGGGACGCGTAAATCTGATGAACACTGAAGCTTTCTTT. It yields the protein CASSHIPAGRVNLMNTEAFF.

The J gene is TRBJ2-3, the V gene TRBV6-5, with D possibly being TRBD1 (6 bases). V dropped 3 bases and J dropped 0 bases, with 7 bases sitting between them. The CDR3 is made up of 14 amino acids. Looked up from germline, CDR1 is MNHEY and CDR2 is SVGAGI. CDR3 nucleotides: TGTGCCAGCAGTTATGGGGGCAGCACAGATACGCAGTATTTT. Encoded protein: CASSYGGSTDTQYF.

The chain has TRBV13 and TRBJ2-7, with 9 nucleotides matching TRBD2. From germline, CDR1 is PRHDT and CDR2 FYEKMQ (reference sequence). V trimming: 2 bases; J trimming: 5 bases; junction bases outside the gene matches: 10. CDR3 length: 16 residues. Written as DNA, the CDR3 is TGTGCCAGCAGCTTAATGGTACGGTTAGCGGGGGACGAGCAGTACTTC. Translation gives CASSLMVRLAGDEQYF.

Only a few counts were recorded for this clone. This chain uses TRBV7-2 with TRBJ2-7; 7 nucleotides match TRBD2. J gave up 2 bases and V 3 bases, and 1 base lay outside the gene matches. Germline CDR1 is SGHTA and CDR2 is FQGNSA. The CDR3 is made up of 13 amino acids. This chain's CDR3 is CASSFGGAYEQYF. The CDR3 region has the DNA TGTGCCAGCAGCTTTGGGGGGGCCTACGAGCAGTACTTC. Using reference TRBV7-2 and TRBJ2-7 for the parts outside the CDR3, the full variable domain is GAGVSQSPSNKVTEKGKDVELRCDPISGHTALYWYRQSLGQGLEFLIYFQGNSAPDKSGLPSDRFSAERTGGSVSTLTIQRTQQEDSAVYLCASSFGGAYEQYFGPGTRLTVT.

There are a few counts of this clone. The chain joins TRBV7-9 to TRBJ2-1; TRBD1 agrees at 9 bases. This CDR3 contains 19 residues. Germline CDR1 reads SEHNR; CDR2 reads FQNEAQ (reference sequence). V dropped 6 bases and J dropped 0; count of bases not matched to a gene: 15. DNA for the CDR3: TGTGCCAGCAGTTACGAGGGACAGGGAGACCTTAGCTCCTACAATGAGCAGTTCTTC. Its translation is CASSYEGQGDLSSYNEQFF. The whole variable domain, remainder taken from reference TRBV7-9 and TRBJ2-1, is DTGVSQNPRHKITKRGQNVTFRCDPISEHNRLYWYRQTLGQGPEFLTYFQNEAQLEKSRLLSDRFSAERPKGSFSTLEIQRTEQGDSAMYLCASSYEGQGDLSSYNEQFFGPGTRLTVL.

This chain uses TRBV27 with TRBJ2-2; unclear D gene. With 0 bases removed from V and 6 bases from J, the gap between germline ends came to 8 bases. Germline values: CDR1 MNHEY, CDR2 SMNVEV (reference sequence). This CDR3 contains 14 residues. CDR3 amino acids: CASSLSRISGELFF. The CDR3 nucleotides read TGTGCCAGCAGTTTATCGAGGATTTCCGGGGAGCTGTTTTTT.

The chain is built from TRBV28 and TRBJ1-1; 9 bases are shared with TRBD1. Germline CDR1 and CDR2: MDHEN and SYDVKM. The CDR3 is 16 amino acids. The trim removed 6 bases at V and 2 bases at J, leaving 10 bases unmatched. The CDR3 DNA is TGTGCCAGCAGCTTCCTCGGACAGGGGTTTAACACTGAAGCTTTCTTT. This sequence encodes CASSFLGQGFNTEAFF.

The table lists this clone with a few counts. The J gene is TRBJ1-1, the V gene TRBV6-1; unclear D gene. The CDR3 length is 14 residues. Deletions cut 6 bases from V and 0 bases from J, with 11 bases between. Germline CDR1 and CDR2: MNHNS and SASEGT. CDR3 loop: CASSPQALNTEAFF. CDR3 nucleotides: TGTGCCAGCAGCCCCCAGGCCTTGAACACTGAAGCTTTCTTT.

The CDR3: CASSLQGSEQYF. The CDR3 nucleotides read TGTGCCAGCAGCTTGCAGGGTAGCGAGCAGTACTTC. The chain combines TRBV7-6 with TRBJ2-7; possibly TRBD1 for D (5 bases). Germline V gene sequence: CDR1 SGHVS, CDR2 FNYEAQ. The CDR3 is 12 residues long. V was clipped by 3 bases and J by 6 bases, with 9 bases between them.

This chain joins TRBV19 and TRBJ1-1; tentatively, D is TRBD1 (5 bases). V gave up 0 bases and J gave up 1 base, with 18 bases separating them. Per the germline V gene, CDR1 is LNHDA and CDR2 is SQIVND (reference sequence). This CDR3 has 18 amino acids. The CDR3 DNA reads as TGTGCCAGTAGTATAGAAACAGGTTGGGAACGGAGGAACACTGAAGCTTTCTTT. It encodes CASSIETGWERRNTEAFF. Full variable domain (remainder filled in from reference TRBV19 and TRBJ1-1): DGGITQSPKYLFRKEGQNVTLSCEQNLNHDAMYWYRQDPGQGLRLIYYSQIVNDFQKGDIAEGYSVSREKKESFPLTVTSAQKNPTAFYLCASSIETGWERRNTEAFFGQGTRLTVV.

Relative to its sample, this clone is medium-sized. J is TRBJ1-1 and V is TRBV7-2, with D hard to call. The ends were cut back, 5 bases at V and 2 bases at J, with 9 bases in the middle. Germline V lookup: CDR1 SGHTA, CDR2 FQGNSA. The length of the CDR3 is 13 residues. The chain's CDR3 is CASSAGLNTEAFF. The CDR3 region has the DNA TGTGCCAGCAGCGCAGGCCTTAACACTGAAGCTTTCTTT.

The CDR3 sequence is CASSTPGGSKGIYGYTF. The CDR3 nucleotides are TGTGCCAGTAGTACCCCAGGAGGGTCCAAAGGGATCTATGGCTACACCTTC. The chain couples TRBV19 to TRBJ1-2; no clear D gene. Per germline, CDR1 LNHDA and CDR2 SQIVND (reference sequence). The CDR3 is 17 residues long. Trimming cost V 4 bases and J 4 bases, with 22 bases left between them.